These 28 T cell receptor beta chains originate from one sample sequenced in a study of blood T cell repertoires in COVID-19 (dated by TCRdb to about 2020). The library came from the immunoSEQ multiplex PCR assay. Here the immuneACCESS table is served through TCRdb, limited to in-frame sequences with V and J called. Missing clones are a known gap in these copies; in checked studies unresolved V genes cover under half, and the rest lacks a known reason. The sample table holds 20,000 to 25,000 clones, of which around 85% were seen once. The ten top clones hold under 10% of the sample. What was sequenced was peripheral blood. The source is a human donor with active COVID-19. The donor label of this sample is uncertain.

CDR3 DNA: TGTGCCATCAGGGGGACTAGCGGGACAAATGAGCAGTTCTTC. Its protein is CAIRGTSGTNEQFF. The genes are TRBV10-3 and TRBJ2-1; 13 positions match TRBD2. V lost 6 bases and J lost 7; bases outside the gene matches: 3. This CDR3 contains 14 residues. Germline V gene data show CDR1 as ENHRY and CDR2 as SYGVKD.

The chain employs TRBV5-1 and TRBJ2-3, with D maybe TRBD2 (6 bases). The CDR3 extends over 16 amino acids. Looked up from germline, CDR1 is SGHRS and CDR2 is YFSETQ. Deletions cut 4 bases from V and 2 bases from J, with 17 bases between. The CDR3 protein is CASSREGDFFTDTQYF. CDR3 nucleotide sequence: TGCGCCAGCAGCAGGGAAGGGGACTTTTTCACAGATACGCAGTATTTT.

Only a few counts were recorded for this clone. V is TRBV4-2 and J is TRBJ2-2; 7 bases are shared with TRBD2. V lost 2 bases to trimming and J lost 4 bases; unmatched junction nucleotides: 7. Germline assignment: CDR1 LGHNA and CDR2 YNFKEQ. The CDR3 has 16 residues. CDR3 DNA sequence: TGTGCCAGCAGCCAATCCCCGACGGGGGGCACCGGGGAGCTGTTTTTT. This codes for CASSQSPTGGTGELFF.

In this sample, this clone turned up once. This chain connects TRBV15 to TRBJ1-3, with D unresolved. The germline V gene encodes CDR1 LNHNV and CDR2 YYDKDF (reference sequence). The V and J ends lost 1 base and 0 bases respectively, with 7 bases between them. This CDR3 has 15 residues. The CDR3 spells CATSRALDSGNTIYF. CDR3 nucleotides: TGTGCCACCAGCAGAGCCCTAGACTCTGGAAACACCATATATTTT.

V is TRBV5-6 and J is TRBJ1-5, with 8 bases lining up with TRBD1. V trimming: 4 bases; J trimming: 7 bases; junction bases outside the gene matches: 4. CDR3 size: 13 residues. Germline loops: CDR1 SGHDT, CDR2 YYEEEE. CDR3 nucleotide sequence: TGTGCCAGCAGCCAGGGGGCATTCCAGCCCCAGCATTTT. It encodes CASSQGAFQPQHF.

V is TRBV7-3 and J is TRBJ2-1; 12 bases line up with TRBD2. The CDR3 covers 17 residues. Germline V gene sequence: CDR1 SGHTA, CDR2 FQGTGA. Trimming at V came to 6 bases and at J to 8 bases, leaving 14 bases not matched to a gene. The CDR3: CASRNNSLAGGLHEQFF. The CDR3 DNA follows: TGTGCCAGCAGGAACAACTCTCTAGCGGGAGGGCTCCATGAGCAGTTCTTC.

The V gene is TRBV3-1 (or the pseudogene TRBV3-2), the J gene TRBJ2-1, with 9 bases matching TRBD2. The CDR3 spans 16 residues. Germline V gene lookup returns CDR1 LGHDT and CDR2 YNNKEL (reference sequence). V shed 0 bases and J 5 bases; nucleotides not matched to a gene: 5. The CDR3 spells CASSQEWASGNNEQFF. For the CDR3, the DNA is TGTGCCAGCAGCCAAGAATGGGCTAGCGGGAACAATGAGCAGTTCTTC.

V and J are TRBV5-1 and TRBJ1-2; 8 nucleotides align to TRBD1. J was trimmed by 8 bases and V by 5 bases; bases with no gene match: 14. The germline V gene encodes CDR1 SGHRS and CDR2 YFSETQ. The length of the CDR3 is 15 residues. CDR3 sequence (DNA): TGCGCCAGCAGGCCTTCGACAGGGGATTCGGGAGGCTACACCTTC. Amino acid sequence: CASRPSTGDSGGYTF.

The chain recombines TRBV29-1 with TRBJ1-1; 8 positions match TRBD1. This CDR3 has 14 residues. J gave up 4 bases and V 7 bases, and 11 bases lay outside the gene matches. Germline-derived CDR1 and CDR2 are SQVTM and ANQGSEA. In nucleotides, the CDR3 is TGCAGCGGGGCAGGGGGCGCTGGGACCACTGAAGCTTTCTTT. It translates to CSGAGGAGTTEAFF.

V and J are TRBV5-1 and TRBJ1-4, with TRBD1 matching 7 bases. This CDR3 contains 15 residues. The J segment lost 1 base and the V segment lost 4 bases, leaving 4 bases of the junction unmatched. Germline V CDR1 and CDR2: SGHRS, YFSETQ. The CDR3 spells CASSAGTVTNEKLFF. Here the CDR3 DNA reads TGCGCCAGCAGCGCCGGGACAGTAACTAATGAAAAACTGTTTTTT.

CDR3 residues: CSVAPGYEQFF. The DNA of the CDR3 is TGCAGCGTTGCCCCAGGGTACGAGCAGTTCTTC. The genes are TRBV29-1 and TRBJ2-1, with a possible D match to TRBD1 (5 bases). V lost 4 bases, J lost 10 bases, and 11 bases lay in between. The CDR3 contains 11 residues. Germline V gene lookup returns CDR1 SQVTM and CDR2 ANQGSEA.

The gene calls are TRBV24-1 and TRBJ2-1; 7 bases agree with TRBD1. CDR1 and CDR2 (germline): KGHDR, SFDVKD. V was clipped by 4 bases and J by 0 bases; unmatched bases: 5. This CDR3 contains 16 residues. The CDR3 sequence: CATSDTRGTSYNEQFF. The CDR3 DNA sequence: TGTGCCACCAGTGACACCAGGGGGACCTCCTACAATGAGCAGTTCTTC.

The chain combines TRBV19 with TRBJ2-3; 9 positions agree with TRBD2. CDR3 length equals 18 residues. J lost 0 bases, V lost 6 bases, and 13 bases had no gene match. The germline gives CDR1 LNHDA, CDR2 SQIVND (reference sequence). For the CDR3, the DNA is TGTGCCAGTAGGATTGGCGGGAGGGCCCCCGGGAGCACAGATACGCAGTATTTT. Translating gives CASRIGGRAPGSTDTQYF.

As DNA, the CDR3 is TGTGCCAGCAGCGCACGCCAGGGTGGCTACACCTTC. Translated, it gives CASSARQGGYTF. The rearrangement links TRBV12-3 or TRBV12-4 to TRBJ1-2; D may be TRBD1 (5 bases). The CDR3 has 12 amino acids. The V end was cut by 6 bases, the J end by 7 bases, with 12 bases between.

This clone was detected once. V and J are TRBV29-1 and TRBJ1-3; D call uncertain. Trimming left V 6 bases short and J 4 bases short, with 13 bases between. Germline CDR1 and CDR2: SQVTM and ANQGSEA. The CDR3 consists of 13 residues. This CDR3 reads CSVGGSSGNTIYF. The CDR3 DNA is TGCAGCGTGGGAGGCTCTTCAGGAAACACCATATATTTT. Full variable domain (outside the CDR3, taken from reference TRBV29-1 and TRBJ1-3): SAVISQKPSRDICQRGTSLTIQCQVDSQVTMMFWYRQQPGQSLTLIATANQGSEATYESGFVIDKFPISRPNLTFSTLTVSNMSPEDSSIYLCSVGGSSGNTIYFGEGSWLTVV.

The V and J genes are TRBV10-3 and TRBJ2-3, with 8 nucleotides matching TRBD1. Germline CDR1 reads ENHRY; CDR2 reads SYGVKD. The CDR3 consists of 14 residues. The CDR3 coding sequence is TGTGCTGTCAGATCGGGACAGGGCACAGATACGCAGTATTTT. It yields the protein CAVRSGQGTDTQYF.

The CDR3: CASSQEGSGAPNTDTQYF. The CDR3 region has the DNA TGCGCCAGCAGCCAAGAGGGTAGCGGAGCACCCAATACAGATACGCAGTATTTT. The chain combines TRBV4-1 with TRBJ2-3; D possibly corresponds to TRBD2 (6 bases). The V gene lost 0 bases and the J gene lost 3 bases, with 19 bases spanning the gap. Germline V gene sequence: CDR1 MGHRA, CDR2 YSYEKL. CDR3 length: 18 amino acids.

The V gene is TRBV5-1, the J gene TRBJ2-4, with 7 bases lining up with TRBD1. Germline-derived CDR1 and CDR2 are SGHRS and YFSETQ. The CDR3 runs to 15 residues. V shed 1 base and J 7 bases; nucleotides not matched to a gene: 8. CDR3 in DNA: TGCGCCAGCAGCTTGAGGTCGGGACAGTTCAACATTCAGTACTTC. It specifies CASSLRSGQFNIQYF.

This clone was found once. The rearrangement links TRBV9 to TRBJ2-1; D is possibly TRBD2 (6 bases). The CDR3 is 16 residues long. V was shortened by 4 bases and J by 5 bases, with 19 bases between the two germline ends. CDR1 SGDLS and CDR2 YYNGEE come from the germline V gene. For the CDR3, the DNA is TGTGCCAGCAGCCCCGGCGGGGCGGCCCTCGACAATGAGCAGTTCTTC. Translation: CASSPGGAALDNEQFF.

The chain links TRBV11-3 to TRBJ2-7, with D possibly matching TRBD1 (5 bases). Looked up from germline, CDR1 is SGHNT and CDR2 is YENEEA. Trimming stripped 1 base from V and 5 bases from J, with 18 bases between. The CDR3 contains 16 residues. In nucleotides, the CDR3 is TGTGCCAGCAGCTTAGGCCGCATCGGCTTAGGGGACGAGCAGTACTTC. This gives the protein CASSLGRIGLGDEQYF.

The chain couples TRBV19 to TRBJ2-7; 11 bases agree with TRBD2. The ends lost 3 bases at V and 2 bases at J; junction bases unmatched: 3. CDR1 is LNHDA, CDR2 SQIVND, per germline (reference sequence). This CDR3 comprises 15 residues. The CDR3 reads CASSMSSGGTYEQYF. For the CDR3, the DNA is TGTGCCAGTAGTATGTCTAGCGGGGGGACCTACGAGCAGTACTTC.

The J gene is TRBJ2-2, the V gene TRBV28; D is uncertain. The CDR3 is 15 residues long. Germline-derived CDR1 and CDR2 are MDHEN and SYDVKM. V shed 5 bases and J shed 5 bases, with 15 bases lying between them. CDR3 coding DNA: TGTGCCAGCAGTCACCGAGGAGCCGGGACCGGGGAGCTGTTTTTT. This encodes CASSHRGAGTGELFF.

The chain links TRBV27 to TRBJ1-5; no clear D. This CDR3 contains 14 residues. In germline, CDR1 is MNHEY, CDR2 SMNVEV (reference sequence). Trimming cost V 7 bases and J 0 bases, with 10 bases left between them. DNA of the CDR3: TGTGCCAGCATTGGAGGGAGTAGCAATCAGCCCCAGCATTTT. Encoded protein: CASIGGSSNQPQHF.

This chain joins TRBV7-2 and TRBJ1-5; 9 bases are a match to TRBD1. The CDR3 extends over 14 amino acids. With V trimmed by 5 bases and J by 5 bases, 4 bases remained unmatched. Per the germline V gene, CDR1 is SGHTA and CDR2 is FQGNSA. DNA for the CDR3: TGTGCCAGCAGCATTCGACAGGGGGATCAGCCCCAGCATTTT. The encoded protein is CASSIRQGDQPQHF.

This chain connects TRBV5-4 to TRBJ2-3; no reliable D call. V was clipped by 4 bases and J by 4 bases, with 7 bases between them. This CDR3 is built from 12 residues. Germline loops: CDR1 SGHNT, CDR2 YYREEE (reference sequence). CDR3 residues: CASSHPADTQYF. The CDR3 DNA follows: TGTGCCAGCAGCCACCCGGCAGATACGCAGTATTTT.

The genes are TRBV10-1 and TRBJ1-5; D is unclear. The CDR3 has 15 amino acids. Germline CDR1 reads WNHNN; CDR2 reads SYGVQD (reference sequence). Between the trimmed V and J ends, which lost 4 bases and 4 bases, there was a span of 14 bases. CDR3 DNA: TGCGCCAGCAGTGTGACCCAGATCGGGAATCAGCCCCAGCATTTT. The encoded protein is CASSVTQIGNQPQHF.

The genes are TRBV7-9 and TRBJ1-4; maybe TRBD1 (6 bases). CDR3 length: 15 amino acids. Germline V gene data show CDR1 as SEHNR and CDR2 as FQNEAQ (reference sequence). The ends were cut back, 0 bases at V and 4 bases at J, with 9 bases in the middle. CDR3 bases: TGTGCCAGCAGCTTAGCGGGGGCGGATAATGAAAAACTGTTTTTT. Residues: CASSLAGADNEKLFF. The entire variable domain, with the rest obtained from reference TRBV7-9 and TRBJ1-4, is as follows: DTGVSQNPRHKITKRGQNVTFRCDPISEHNRLYWYRQTLGQGPEFLTYFQNEAQLEKSRLLSDRFSAERPKGSFSTLEIQRTEQGDSAMYLCASSLAGADNEKLFFGSGTQLSVL.

V gene TRBV5-1 combines with J gene TRBJ2-1; TRBD2 agrees at 8 bases. The germline gives CDR1 SGHRS, CDR2 YFSETQ. Trimming removed 2 bases from V and 4 bases from J; junction bases left unmatched: 11. The CDR3 spans 17 residues. The CDR3 spells CASSFTVLRGGYNEQFF. For the CDR3, the DNA is TGCGCCAGCAGCTTTACCGTACTCCGGGGGGGGTACAATGAGCAGTTCTTC.